This T cell receptor beta chain derives from a study of graft-versus-host responses after intestinal transplantation. Study at large: Anti-thymocyte globulin served as induction for all recipients, who then took tacrolimus and steroids for two to three years.

The protocol was immunoSEQ multiplex PCR, while the TCRdb copy is restricted to in-frame clones and leaves out a portion. The sample holds around 23,000 clones, around 94% seen once. From germline, CDR1 is PRHDT and CDR2 FYEKMQ (reference sequence). With 6 bases removed from V and 6 bases from J, the gap between germline ends came to 25 bases. There are 17 residues in the CDR3. The specimen was PBMCs, collected approximately 32 days after intestinal transplant. The J gene is TRBJ2-3, the V gene TRBV13; tentatively, D is TRBD1 or TRBD2 (5 bases each). The receptor's source is a human patient who received an intestinal transplant, so some T cells may come from the graft donor. The CDR3 DNA sequence: TGTGCCAGCAGTAGCTCCGGGTGGGGGAGATTGGAGGATACGCAGTATTTT. Its protein product is CASSSSGWGRLEDTQYF.